This TCR beta chain was profiled in a study of blood T cell repertoires in COVID-19. About the research overall: PBMCs, B-cell-depleted T cells, or T cells provided the cDNA or gDNA that made up the material.

The CDR3 contains 16 residues. The germline V gene encodes CDR1 GTSNPN and CDR2 SVGIG (reference sequence). The V and J ends lost 0 bases and 0 bases respectively, with 12 bases between them. This clone has only one observation. Profiling relied on immunoSEQ multiplex PCR, and the TCRdb table lists in-frame clones only, not all of them. Of 200,000 to 250,000 clones listed, around 84% are singletons. The clonotype was recovered from a woman between 35 and 50 years old who had recovered from COVID-19. V usage is TRBV30 and J usage is TRBJ1-3; D gene unclear. Sequenced sample: PBMCs or T cells enriched from blood (not recorded which). CDR3 in amino acids: CAWSVLPHHSGNTIYF. The CDR3 DNA is TGTGCCTGGAGTGTACTACCCCACCACTCTGGAAACACCATATATTTT.